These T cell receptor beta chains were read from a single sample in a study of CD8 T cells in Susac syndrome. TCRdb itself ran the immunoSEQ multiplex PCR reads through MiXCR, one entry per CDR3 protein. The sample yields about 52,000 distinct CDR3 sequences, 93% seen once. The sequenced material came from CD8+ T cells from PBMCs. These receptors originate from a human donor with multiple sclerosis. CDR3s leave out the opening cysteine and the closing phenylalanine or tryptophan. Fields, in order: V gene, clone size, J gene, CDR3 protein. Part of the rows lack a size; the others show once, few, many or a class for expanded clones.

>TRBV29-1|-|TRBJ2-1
SVERAGDRGLFGGNEQF
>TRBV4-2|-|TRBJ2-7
ASSAGGYEQY
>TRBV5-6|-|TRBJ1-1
ASSAGQGFHTEAF
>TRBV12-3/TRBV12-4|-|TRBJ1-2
ASSLTSGGDYGYT
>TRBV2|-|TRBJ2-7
ASSEPRVSYEQY
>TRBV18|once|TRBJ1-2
ASSPRDSGEDGYT
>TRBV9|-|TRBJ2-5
ASSHQGQVGETQY
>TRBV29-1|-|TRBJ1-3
SVVGVVGNTIY
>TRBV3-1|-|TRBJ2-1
ASSHPRTGDNEQF
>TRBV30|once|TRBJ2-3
AWSDSRSTQY
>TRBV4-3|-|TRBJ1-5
ASSQDRAAHQPQH
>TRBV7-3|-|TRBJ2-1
ASSPDSYYNEQF
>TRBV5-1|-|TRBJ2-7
ASSLAELGAAFSYEQY
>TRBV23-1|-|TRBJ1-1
ASSLGDRGVMNTEAF
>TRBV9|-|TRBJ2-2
ASSPNTGELF
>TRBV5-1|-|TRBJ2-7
ASSSIGGGTGYSGFSYEQY
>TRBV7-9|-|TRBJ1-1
ASSPTLGPGDTEAF
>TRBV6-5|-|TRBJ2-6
ASSPQGSGANVLT
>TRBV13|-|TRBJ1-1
ASSRTGGAWVGNTEAF
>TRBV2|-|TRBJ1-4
ASSSEGQANEKLF
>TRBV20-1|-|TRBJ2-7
SARNPGGVLIYEQY
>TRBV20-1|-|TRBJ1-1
SARSGDLEAF
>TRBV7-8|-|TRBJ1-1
ASSLDRRATEAF
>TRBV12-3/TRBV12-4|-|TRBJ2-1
ASRLGEPLYNEQF
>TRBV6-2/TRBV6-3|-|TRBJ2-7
ASSYIRLAGGFSYEQY
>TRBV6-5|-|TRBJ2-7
ASSYSSGSHEQY
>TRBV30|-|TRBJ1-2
ATHRVRIRYGYT
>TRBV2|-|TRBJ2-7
ASGVYEQY
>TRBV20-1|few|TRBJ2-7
SARDTGGLAGGGGEQY
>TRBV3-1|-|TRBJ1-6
ASSQGRYNSPLH
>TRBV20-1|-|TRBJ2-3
SARTVRTSGGPTDTQY
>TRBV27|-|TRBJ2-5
ASSAIRVSQETQY
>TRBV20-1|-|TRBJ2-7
SATGLETYEQY
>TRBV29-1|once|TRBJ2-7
SVEDYGGGEQY
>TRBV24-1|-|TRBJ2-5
ATSDSGTGETQY
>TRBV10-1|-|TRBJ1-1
ASSLTGPRGAF